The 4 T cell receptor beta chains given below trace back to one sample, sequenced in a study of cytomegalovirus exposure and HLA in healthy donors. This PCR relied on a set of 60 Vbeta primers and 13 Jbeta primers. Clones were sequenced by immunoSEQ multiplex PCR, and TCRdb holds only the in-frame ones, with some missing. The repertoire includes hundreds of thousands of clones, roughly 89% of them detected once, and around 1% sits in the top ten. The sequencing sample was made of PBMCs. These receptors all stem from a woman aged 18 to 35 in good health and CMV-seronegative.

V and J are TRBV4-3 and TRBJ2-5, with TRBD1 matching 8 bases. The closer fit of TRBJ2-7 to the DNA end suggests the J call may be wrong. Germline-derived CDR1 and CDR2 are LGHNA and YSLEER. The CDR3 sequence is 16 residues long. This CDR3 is CASSQVRTGLSYEQYF. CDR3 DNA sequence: TGCGCCAGCAGCCAAGTTCGGACAGGGCTGTCCTACGAGCAGTACTTC.

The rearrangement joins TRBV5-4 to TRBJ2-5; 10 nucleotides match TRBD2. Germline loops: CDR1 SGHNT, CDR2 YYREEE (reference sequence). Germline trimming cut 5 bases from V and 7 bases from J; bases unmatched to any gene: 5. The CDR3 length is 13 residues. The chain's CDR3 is CASRQSGGGTQYF. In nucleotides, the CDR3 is TGTGCCAGCAGACAAAGCGGGGGGGGGACCCAGTACTTC.

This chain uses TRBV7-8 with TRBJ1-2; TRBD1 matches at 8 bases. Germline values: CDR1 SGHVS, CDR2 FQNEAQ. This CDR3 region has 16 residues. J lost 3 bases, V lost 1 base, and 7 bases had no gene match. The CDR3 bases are TGTGCCAGCAGCTTAGTCGGCAGGGGGCCCGACTATGGCTACACCTTC. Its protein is CASSLVGRGPDYGYTF.

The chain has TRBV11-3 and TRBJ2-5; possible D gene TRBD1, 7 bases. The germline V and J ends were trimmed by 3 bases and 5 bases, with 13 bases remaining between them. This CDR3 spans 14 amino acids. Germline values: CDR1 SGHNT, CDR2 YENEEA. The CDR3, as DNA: TGTGCCAGCAGCTTGCAGGGGGGTGGGGAGACCCAGTACTTC. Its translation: CASSLQGGGETQYF.